Listed here are 30 T cell receptor beta chains from one sample, sequenced in a study of vaccination effects on CD4 cells after COVID-19. Libraries were prepared by immunoSEQ multiplex PCR; TCRdb keeps only in-frame clonotypes and omits some of them. The top ten clones hold about 2.2% of a sample with tens of thousands of clones, around two thirds of them seen once. With 10 to 11 days of culture completed, CD4+ T cells were isolated. Participants received two doses of either the BNT162b2 or mRNA-1273 vaccine. Which antigens these TCRs recognize remains unknown. Specimen: CD4+ T cells from PBMCs cultured without peptide, collected after COVID-19 vaccination. The receptors derive from a human donor who received a COVID-19 vaccine.

This chain uses TRBV20-1 with TRBJ1-2; D is ambiguous. This CDR3 spans 11 amino acids. V was shortened by 7 bases and J by 6 bases, with 12 bases between the two germline ends. The V gene's germline CDR1 is DFQATT and CDR2 SNEGSKA (reference sequence). This chain's CDR3 is CSVPSGHGYTF. The CDR3 nucleotides read TGCAGTGTGCCGTCGGGTCATGGCTACACCTTC.

J is TRBJ1-4 and V is TRBV29-1; D unresolved. V dropped 4 bases and J dropped 8 bases, with 17 bases sitting between them. The V gene's germline CDR1 is SQVTM and CDR2 ANQGSEA. The CDR3 covers 14 residues. In DNA, the CDR3 is TGCAGCGTTGGTGACACCTCCCGGGGAGAAAAACTGTTTTTT. Translation gives CSVGDTSRGEKLFF. The whole variable domain, filled in from reference TRBV29-1 and TRBJ1-4, reads SAVISQKPSRDICQRGTSLTIQCQVDSQVTMMFWYRQQPGQSLTLIATANQGSEATYESGFVIDKFPISRPNLTFSTLTVSNMSPEDSSIYLCSVGDTSRGEKLFFGSGTQLSVL.

This clone has a handful of counts. The J gene is TRBJ1-1, the V gene TRBV5-1, with D maybe TRBD1 (5 bases). The length of the CDR3 is 13 residues. V was clipped by 6 bases and J by 1 base, with 10 bases between them. Germline values: CDR1 SGHRS, CDR2 YFSETQ. The CDR3 spells CASKVRENTEAFF. The CDR3 DNA sequence: TGCGCCAGCAAAGTCAGGGAGAACACTGAAGCTTTCTTT.

This chain uses TRBV23-1 with TRBJ1-1; D ambiguous. TRBV23-1 is classed as an ORF, of uncertain function. The CDR3 is 16 amino acids. Trimming shortened V by 4 bases and J by 5 bases, and 20 bases separated the two germline ends. The CDR3 loop is CASSLLRHGRATEAFF. The CDR3 nucleotides are TGCGCCAGCAGTCTACTCCGACATGGGAGAGCGACTGAAGCTTTCTTT.

The rearrangement links TRBV5-1 to TRBJ1-2, with 9 bases fitting TRBD1. The J segment lost 7 bases and the V segment lost 4 bases, leaving 8 bases of the junction unmatched. The V gene's germline CDR1 is SGHRS and CDR2 YFSETQ. The CDR3 runs 14 residues. CDR3 nucleotide sequence: TGCGCCAGCAGCCGAGGGGACAGGGACAGTGGCTACACCTTC. It encodes CASSRGDRDSGYTF.

The chain links TRBV9 to TRBJ1-6; 7 nucleotides agree with TRBD1. This CDR3 has 15 amino acids. V shed 0 bases, J shed 9 bases, and the junction held 6 bases outside the gene matches. CDR1 and CDR2 (germline): SGDLS, YYNGEE. Here the CDR3 DNA reads TGTGCCAGCAGCGTAGAGGACAGGATCGGTTCACCCCTCCACTTT. Its protein is CASSVEDRIGSPLHF.

V gene TRBV7-8 combines with J gene TRBJ2-7, with D tentatively TRBD1 (6 bases). The CDR3 length is 15 residues. Between the trimmed V and J ends, which lost 5 bases and 5 bases, there was a span of 19 bases. From germline, CDR1 is SGHVS and CDR2 FQNEAQ. The CDR3 loop reads CASSERTDSLDEQYV. The CDR3 coding sequence is TGTGCCAGCAGCGAACGAACGGACAGTCTAGACGAGCAGTACGTC.

The chain joins TRBV24-1 to TRBJ2-1, with D uncertain. CDR1 is KGHDR, CDR2 SFDVKD, per germline. V lost 5 bases and J lost 7, with 5 bases in between. The CDR3 has 11 amino acids. Written as DNA, the CDR3 is TGTGCCACCAGTGGAGGTAATGAGCAGTTCTTC. Its protein product is CATSGGNEQFF.

This CDR3 is CASSLTGHSPLHF. The CDR3 DNA reads as TGTGCCAGCAGTTTAACAGGACATTCACCCCTCCACTTT. The V gene is TRBV12-3 or TRBV12-4, the J gene TRBJ1-6; possible D gene TRBD1, 5 bases. This CDR3 region has 13 residues. Trimming cost V 2 bases and J 8 bases, with 7 bases left between them.

J is TRBJ2-1 and V is TRBV2; 8 bases fit TRBD2. Germline CDR1 reads SNHLY; CDR2 reads FYNNEI. The CDR3 loop spans 16 amino acids. V lost 4 bases to trimming and J lost 9 bases; unmatched junction nucleotides: 14. This chain's CDR3 is CASSVRSGVGEGEQFF. The DNA of the CDR3 is TGTGCCAGCAGTGTCCGTAGCGGGGTCGGGGAAGGTGAGCAGTTCTTC.

The rearrangement links TRBV7-2 to TRBJ2-3; 7 nucleotides agree with TRBD1. CDR1 is SGHTA, CDR2 FQGNSA, per germline. This CDR3 comprises 14 residues. With 8 bases clipped from V and 2 bases from J, the junction kept 7 bases outside the gene matches. Written as DNA, the CDR3 is TGTGCCAGCGGCTACAGGGGTCTCACAGATACGCAGTATTTT. Protein sequence: CASGYRGLTDTQYF.

V gene TRBV7-9 combines with J gene TRBJ1-3; possible D gene TRBD1, 6 bases. Trimming removed 7 bases from V and 4 bases from J, with 17 bases in between. In germline, CDR1 is SEHNR, CDR2 FQNEAQ (reference sequence). CDR3 length equals 15 residues. In nucleotides, the CDR3 is TGTGCCAGCAACCGCATTACAGGGACCGGAAACACCATATATTTT. This gives the protein CASNRITGTGNTIYF.

The gene calls are TRBV6-5 and TRBJ1-5; D is ambiguous. Germline V gives CDR1 MNHEY, CDR2 SVGAGI. V gave up 2 bases and J gave up 1 base, with 9 bases separating them. This CDR3 has 15 residues. CDR3: CASSYGMESNQPQHF. The CDR3 DNA reads as TGTGCCAGCAGTTACGGGATGGAGAGCAATCAGCCCCAGCATTTT.

This chain connects TRBV24-1 to TRBJ2-1, with D unclear. Germline lookup yields CDR1 KGHDR and CDR2 SFDVKD. This CDR3 region has 14 residues. Trimming shortened V by 6 bases and J by 10 bases, and 18 bases separated the two germline ends. This chain's CDR3 is CATSPPGSIGEQFF. As DNA, the CDR3 is TGTGCCACCAGTCCCCCCGGGTCGATCGGGGAGCAGTTCTTC.

The chain couples TRBV2 to TRBJ2-5; unclear D gene. Trimming took 7 bases from V and 8 from J, leaving 17 bases between them. From germline, CDR1 is SNHLY and CDR2 FYNNEI. The length of the CDR3 is 13 residues. CDR3 loop: CASNQIGLPTQYF. The DNA of the CDR3 is TGTGCCAGCAATCAAATCGGGCTGCCTACCCAGTACTTC. Drawing the rest from reference TRBV2 and TRBJ2-5, the complete variable domain is EPEVTQTPSHQVTQMGQEVILRCVPISNHLYFYWYRQILGQKVEFLVSFYNNEISEKSEIFDDQFSVERPDGSNFTLKIRSTKLEDSAMYFCASNQIGLPTQYFGPGTRLLVL.

The chain combines TRBV2 with TRBJ2-5; TRBD1 matches at 7 bases. The CDR3 runs to 13 residues. Germline loops: CDR1 SNHLY, CDR2 FYNNEI. V trimming: 5 bases; J trimming: 1 base; junction bases outside the gene matches: 1. CDR3 DNA sequence: TGTGCCAGCAGTCGGGACAGCCAAGAGACCCAGTACTTC. This gives the protein CASSRDSQETQYF.

This chain joins TRBV12-3 or TRBV12-4 and TRBJ2-2, with D tentatively TRBD2 (6 bases). CDR3 length: 12 amino acids. V dropped 6 bases and J dropped 13 bases, with 15 bases sitting between them. The CDR3 DNA reads as TGTGCCAGCAGACCCCCGGGACTTCGGCTGTTTTTT. Amino acid sequence: CASRPPGLRLFF.

The chain carries TRBV2 and TRBJ2-7, with 12 bases fitting TRBD1. In germline, CDR1 is SNHLY, CDR2 FYNNEI. This CDR3 has 14 residues. With 6 bases clipped from V and 4 bases from J, the junction kept 4 bases outside the gene matches. CDR3 protein: CASRGGQGAYEQYV. CDR3 nucleotides: TGTGCCAGCAGAGGGGGACAGGGGGCTTACGAGCAGTACGTC.

The chain couples TRBV6-1 to TRBJ2-2; D is perhaps TRBD1 or TRBD2 (6 bases each). CDR1 is MNHNS, CDR2 SASEGT, per germline. The ends were cut back, 4 bases at V and 4 bases at J, with 16 bases in the middle. The length of the CDR3 is 16 residues. CDR3 DNA sequence: TGTGCCAGCAGTGTCCGAGGGGGGAGCAGCACCGGGGAGCTGTTTTTT. Translating it yields CASSVRGGSSTGELFF.

This rearrangement joins TRBV19 to TRBJ2-1; TRBD2 agrees at 7 bases. The CDR3 totals 13 residues. V gave up 3 bases and J gave up 8 bases; unmatched junction bases: 4. The germline gives CDR1 LNHDA, CDR2 SQIVND (reference sequence). CDR3 sequence (DNA): TGTGCCAGTAGTATCGGACTAGAATATGAGCAGTTCTTC. The encoded protein is CASSIGLEYEQFF.

The genes are TRBV6-5 and TRBJ2-3; a weak D match, TRBD1 (6 bases). Deletions cut 4 bases from V and 4 bases from J, with 12 bases between. The CDR3 has 14 amino acids. CDR1 MNHEY and CDR2 SVGAGI come from the germline V gene. The CDR3 here is CASSSPGVSDTQYF. The CDR3 DNA reads as TGTGCCAGCAGTTCCCCAGGGGTGTCAGATACGCAGTATTTT.

The V gene is TRBV6-5, the J gene TRBJ2-3; no reliable D call. The V gene lost 3 bases and the J gene lost 2 bases, with 9 bases spanning the gap. The CDR3 has 14 amino acids. Germline V lookup: CDR1 MNHEY, CDR2 SVGAGI. CDR3 nucleotide sequence: TGTGCCAGCAGTTATAGAACCTCCACAGATACGCAGTATTTT. Translating it yields CASSYRTSTDTQYF.

The V and J genes are TRBV7-2 and TRBJ2-5; 8 positions agree with TRBD1. V lost 5 bases, J lost 5 bases, and 7 bases stayed unmatched. CDR1 SGHTA and CDR2 FQGNSA come from the germline V gene. The CDR3 contains 14 residues. The CDR3 spells CASSPPGGQETQYF. The CDR3, as DNA: TGTGCCAGCAGCCCCCCAGGGGGCCAGGAGACCCAGTACTTC.

The V gene is TRBV7-2, the J gene TRBJ1-5; a possible D gene is TRBD1 (5 bases). This CDR3 comprises 15 residues. Per the germline V gene, CDR1 is SGHTA and CDR2 is FQGNSA. The germline V and J ends were trimmed by 2 bases and 0 bases, with 8 bases remaining between them. The DNA for the CDR3 is TGTGCCAGCAGCTTACAGGGCTATAGCAATCAGCCCCAGCATTTT. Amino acid sequence: CASSLQGYSNQPQHF. The complete variable domain, with remaining parts taken from reference TRBV7-2 and TRBJ1-5, reads GAGVSQSPSNKVTEKGKDVELRCDPISGHTALYWYRQSLGQGLEFLIYFQGNSAPDKSGLPSDRFSAERTGGSVSTLTIQRTQQEDSAVYLCASSLQGYSNQPQHFGDGTRLSIL.

This chain uses TRBV18 with TRBJ1-1; D remains ambiguous. The germline V gene has CDR1 KGHSH and CDR2 LQKENI. This CDR3 comprises 14 residues. The ends were cut back, 1 base at V and 2 bases at J, with 8 bases in the middle. CDR3 in amino acids: CASSPHPDNTEAFF. Written as DNA, the CDR3 is TGTGCCAGCTCACCACATCCGGATAACACTGAAGCTTTCTTT.

This chain uses TRBV3-1 (or the pseudogene TRBV3-2) with TRBJ2-4; D gene uncertain. The CDR3 has 16 residues. The germline V and J ends were trimmed by 0 bases and 3 bases, with 12 bases remaining between them. Germline V gene data show CDR1 as LGHDT and CDR2 as YNNKEL (reference sequence). Here the CDR3 DNA reads TGTGCCAGCAGCCAAGATCCACAGCCCATCAAAAACATTCAGTACTTC. Amino acids: CASSQDPQPIKNIQYF.

The chain is built from TRBV2 and TRBJ2-5; possibly TRBD1 or TRBD2 for D (6 bases each). The V and J ends lost 7 bases and 5 bases respectively, with 20 bases between them. Germline CDR1 reads SNHLY; CDR2 reads FYNNEI. This CDR3 region has 15 residues. The CDR3 spells CASTERGPPGETQYF. CDR3 in DNA: TGTGCCAGCACCGAACGGGGGCCACCAGGGGAGACCCAGTACTTC.

The rearrangement links TRBV19 to TRBJ1-3; tentatively, D is TRBD1 (5 bases). V was clipped by 3 bases and J by 4 bases, with 13 bases between them. The CDR3 totals 15 residues. Germline V gene sequence: CDR1 LNHDA, CDR2 SQIVND (reference sequence). CDR3 bases: TGTGCCAGTAGTATTAATCAGGGAATCGGAAACACCATATATTTT. As protein: CASSINQGIGNTIYF.

The chain uses TRBV19 and TRBJ1-1, with 8 nucleotides matching TRBD1. This CDR3 contains 14 residues. V gave up 5 bases and J gave up 6 bases; unmatched junction bases: 8. Germline values: CDR1 LNHDA, CDR2 SQIVND (reference sequence). The CDR3 is CASSLRQGRAEAFF. The CDR3, as DNA: TGTGCCAGTAGTCTACGACAGGGGAGGGCTGAAGCTTTCTTT. The complete variable domain, with remaining parts taken from reference TRBV19 and TRBJ1-1, reads DGGITQSPKYLFRKEGQNVTLSCEQNLNHDAMYWYRQDPGQGLRLIYYSQIVNDFQKGDIAEGYSVSREKKESFPLTVTSAQKNPTAFYLCASSLRQGRAEAFFGQGTRLTVV.

The chain joins TRBV6-6 to TRBJ1-5, with D perhaps TRBD1 (5 bases). Trimming took 6 bases from V and 7 from J, leaving 10 bases between them. The CDR3 has 12 residues. From germline, CDR1 is MNHNY and CDR2 SVGAGI (reference sequence). CDR3 residues: CASRLRGQPQHF. CDR3 sequence (DNA): TGTGCCAGCAGGCTGAGGGGACAGCCCCAGCATTTT.